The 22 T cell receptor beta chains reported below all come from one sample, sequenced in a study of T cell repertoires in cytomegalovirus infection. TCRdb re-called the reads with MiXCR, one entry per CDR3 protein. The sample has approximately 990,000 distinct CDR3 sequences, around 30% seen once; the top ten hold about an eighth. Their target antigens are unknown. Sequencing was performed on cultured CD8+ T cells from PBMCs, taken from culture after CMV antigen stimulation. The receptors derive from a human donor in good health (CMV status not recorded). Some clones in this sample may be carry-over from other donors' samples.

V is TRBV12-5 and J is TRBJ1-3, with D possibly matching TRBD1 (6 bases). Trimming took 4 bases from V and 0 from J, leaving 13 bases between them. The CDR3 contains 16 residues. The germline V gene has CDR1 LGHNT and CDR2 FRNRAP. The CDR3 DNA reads TGTGCTAGTGGTTGGCGGACAGTGAACTCTGGAAACACCATATATTTT. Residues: CASGWRTVNSGNTIYF.

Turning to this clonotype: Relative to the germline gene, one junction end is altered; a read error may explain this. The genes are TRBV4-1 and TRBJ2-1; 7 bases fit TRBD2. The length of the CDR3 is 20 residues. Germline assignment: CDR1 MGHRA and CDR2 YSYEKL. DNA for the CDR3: TGCACCAGCAGCCAATATGAGGAATGGAGCGGGGTACTCTCCTACAATGAGCAGTTCTTC. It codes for CTSSQYEEWSGVLSYNEQFF.

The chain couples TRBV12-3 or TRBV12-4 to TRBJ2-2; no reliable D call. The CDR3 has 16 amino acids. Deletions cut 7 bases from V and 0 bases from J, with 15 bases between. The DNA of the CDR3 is TGTGCCAGCACCTCCAGCCCAGGCCCGAACACCGGGGAGCTGTTTTTT. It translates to CASTSSPGPNTGELFF.

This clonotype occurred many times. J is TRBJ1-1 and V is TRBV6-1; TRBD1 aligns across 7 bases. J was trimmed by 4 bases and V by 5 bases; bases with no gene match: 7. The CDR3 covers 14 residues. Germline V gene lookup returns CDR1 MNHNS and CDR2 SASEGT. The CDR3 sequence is CASSSTGKGTEAFF. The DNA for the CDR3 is TGTGCCAGCAGTTCGACAGGGAAGGGCACTGAAGCTTTCTTT.

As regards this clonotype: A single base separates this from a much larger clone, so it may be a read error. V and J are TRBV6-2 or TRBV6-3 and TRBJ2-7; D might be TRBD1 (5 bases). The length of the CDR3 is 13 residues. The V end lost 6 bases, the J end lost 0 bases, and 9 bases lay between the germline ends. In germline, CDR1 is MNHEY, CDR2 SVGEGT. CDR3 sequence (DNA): TGTGCCAGCAGCCCCAGGGTCTCCTACGAGCAGTACGTC. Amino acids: CASSPRVSYEQYV.

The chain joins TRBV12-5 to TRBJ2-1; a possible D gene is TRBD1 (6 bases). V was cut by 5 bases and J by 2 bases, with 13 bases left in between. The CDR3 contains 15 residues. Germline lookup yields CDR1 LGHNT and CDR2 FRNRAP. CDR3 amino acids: CASGLRQATYNEQFF. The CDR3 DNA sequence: TGTGCTAGTGGTCTCAGACAGGCAACCTACAATGAGCAGTTCTTC.

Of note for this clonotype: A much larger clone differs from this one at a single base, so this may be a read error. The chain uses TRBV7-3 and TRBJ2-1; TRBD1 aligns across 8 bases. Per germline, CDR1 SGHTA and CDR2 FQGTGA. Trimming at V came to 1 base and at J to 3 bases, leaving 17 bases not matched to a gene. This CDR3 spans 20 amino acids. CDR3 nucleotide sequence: TGTGCCAGCAGCTTAAGTCCGACAGGGGATGCTGGCTTAGGCTACAATGAGCAGTTCTTC. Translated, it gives CASSLSPTGDAGLGYNEQFF.

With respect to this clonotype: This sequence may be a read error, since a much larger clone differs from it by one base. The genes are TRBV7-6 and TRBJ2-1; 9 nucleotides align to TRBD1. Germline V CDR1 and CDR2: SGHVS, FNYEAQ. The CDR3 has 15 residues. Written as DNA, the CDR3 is TGTGCCAACAGCCCCGGACAGGGGATGTACAATGAGCAGTTCTTC. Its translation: CANSPGQGMYNEQFF.

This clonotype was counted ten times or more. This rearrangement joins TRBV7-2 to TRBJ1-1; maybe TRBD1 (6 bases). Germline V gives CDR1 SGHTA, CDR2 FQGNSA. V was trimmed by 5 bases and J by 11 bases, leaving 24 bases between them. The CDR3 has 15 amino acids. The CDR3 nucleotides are TGTGCCAGCAGCCCCACCCCAGGCAGGGGAGACCAGGCTTTCTTT. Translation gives CASSPTPGRGDQAFF.

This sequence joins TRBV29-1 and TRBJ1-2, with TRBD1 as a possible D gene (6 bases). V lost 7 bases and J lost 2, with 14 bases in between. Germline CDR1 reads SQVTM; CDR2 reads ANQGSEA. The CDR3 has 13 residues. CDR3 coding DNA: TGCAGCGGACAGGACAGCGTCAACTATGGCTACACCTTC. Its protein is CSGQDSVNYGYTF.

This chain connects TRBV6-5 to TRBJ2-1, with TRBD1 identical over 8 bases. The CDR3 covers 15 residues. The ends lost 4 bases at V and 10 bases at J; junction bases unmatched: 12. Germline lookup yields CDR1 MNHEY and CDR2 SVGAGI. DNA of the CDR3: TGTGCCAGCAGTTGGCTGGACAGGGATGAGGAAGAGCAGTTCTTC. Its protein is CASSWLDRDEEEQFF.

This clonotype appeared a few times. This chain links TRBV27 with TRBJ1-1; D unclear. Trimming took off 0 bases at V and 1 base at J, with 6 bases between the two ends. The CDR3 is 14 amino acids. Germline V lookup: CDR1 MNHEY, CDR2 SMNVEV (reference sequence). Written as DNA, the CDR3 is TGTGCCAGCAGTTTATCGGCCTCGAACACTGAAGCTTTCTTT. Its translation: CASSLSASNTEAFF.

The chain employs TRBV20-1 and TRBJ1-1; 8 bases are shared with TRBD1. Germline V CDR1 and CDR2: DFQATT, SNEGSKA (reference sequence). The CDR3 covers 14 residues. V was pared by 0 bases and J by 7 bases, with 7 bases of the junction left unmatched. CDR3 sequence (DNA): TGCAGTGCTAGAGATCTGACAGGGGTGGGTGAAGCTTTCTTT. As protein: CSARDLTGVGEAFF.

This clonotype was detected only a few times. The CDR3 here is CASSYSNDEQFF. The DNA of the CDR3 is TGTGCCAGCAGTTACTCGAACGATGAGCAGTTCTTC. The chain uses TRBV6-2 or TRBV6-3 and TRBJ2-1; D not resolved. The ends were cut back, 0 bases at V and 8 bases at J, with 5 bases in the middle. In germline, CDR1 is MNHEY, CDR2 SVGEGT. The CDR3 contains 12 residues.

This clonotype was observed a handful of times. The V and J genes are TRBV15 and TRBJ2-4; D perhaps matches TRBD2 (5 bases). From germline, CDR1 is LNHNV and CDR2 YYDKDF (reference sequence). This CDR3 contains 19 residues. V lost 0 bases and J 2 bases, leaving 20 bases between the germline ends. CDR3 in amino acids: CATSRDLRVQSETKNIQYF. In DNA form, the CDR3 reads TGTGCCACCAGCAGAGATTTGAGGGTCCAGTCGGAAACCAAAAACATTCAGTACTTC.

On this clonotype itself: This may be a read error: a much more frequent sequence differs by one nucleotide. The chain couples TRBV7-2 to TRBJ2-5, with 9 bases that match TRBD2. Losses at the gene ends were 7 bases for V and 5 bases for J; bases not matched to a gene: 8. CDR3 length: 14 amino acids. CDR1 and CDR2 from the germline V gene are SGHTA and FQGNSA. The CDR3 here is CASTPGLALETQYF. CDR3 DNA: TGTGCCAGCACCCCGGGACTAGCTCTTGAGACCCAGTACTTC.

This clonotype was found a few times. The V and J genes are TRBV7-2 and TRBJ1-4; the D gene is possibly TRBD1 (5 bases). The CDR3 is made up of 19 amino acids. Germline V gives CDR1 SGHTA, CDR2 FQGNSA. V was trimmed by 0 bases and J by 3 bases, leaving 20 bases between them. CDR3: CASSLAKGSLMTANEKLFF. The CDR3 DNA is TGTGCCAGCAGCTTAGCGAAGGGGAGCCTTATGACTGCTAATGAAAAACTGTTTTTT.

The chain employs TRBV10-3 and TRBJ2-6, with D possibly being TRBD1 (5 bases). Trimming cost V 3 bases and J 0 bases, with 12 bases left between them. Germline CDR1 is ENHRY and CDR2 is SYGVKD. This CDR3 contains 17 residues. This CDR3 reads CAISDYGQRSGANVLTF. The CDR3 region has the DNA TGTGCCATCAGTGACTACGGACAACGCTCTGGGGCCAACGTCCTGACTTTC.

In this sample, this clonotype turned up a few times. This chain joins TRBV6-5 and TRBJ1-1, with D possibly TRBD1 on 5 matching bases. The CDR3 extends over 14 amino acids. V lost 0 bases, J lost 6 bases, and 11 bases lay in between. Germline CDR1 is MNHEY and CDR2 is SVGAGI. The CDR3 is CASSYSTGVPEAFF. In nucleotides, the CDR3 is TGTGCCAGCAGTTACTCGACGGGGGTGCCTGAAGCTTTCTTT.

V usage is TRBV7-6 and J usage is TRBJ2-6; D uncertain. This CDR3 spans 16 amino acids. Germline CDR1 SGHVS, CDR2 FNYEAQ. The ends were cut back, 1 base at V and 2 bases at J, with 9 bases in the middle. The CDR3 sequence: CASSLESGTGANVLTF. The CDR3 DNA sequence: TGTGCCAGCAGCTTAGAATCTGGGACTGGGGCCAACGTCCTGACTTTC.

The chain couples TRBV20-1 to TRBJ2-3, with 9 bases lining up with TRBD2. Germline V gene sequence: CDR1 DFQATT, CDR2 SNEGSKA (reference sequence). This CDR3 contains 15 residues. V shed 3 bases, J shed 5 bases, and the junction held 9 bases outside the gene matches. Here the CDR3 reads CSASGGGAFVDTQYF. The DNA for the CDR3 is TGCAGTGCTAGCGGCGGGGGGGCCTTTGTAGATACGCAGTATTTT.

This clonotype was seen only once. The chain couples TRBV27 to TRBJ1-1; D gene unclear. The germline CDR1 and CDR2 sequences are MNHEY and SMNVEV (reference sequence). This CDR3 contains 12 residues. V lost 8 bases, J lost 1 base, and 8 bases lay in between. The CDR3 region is CASQSRNTEAFF. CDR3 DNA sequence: TGTGCCAGCCAATCAAGGAACACTGAAGCTTTCTTT.